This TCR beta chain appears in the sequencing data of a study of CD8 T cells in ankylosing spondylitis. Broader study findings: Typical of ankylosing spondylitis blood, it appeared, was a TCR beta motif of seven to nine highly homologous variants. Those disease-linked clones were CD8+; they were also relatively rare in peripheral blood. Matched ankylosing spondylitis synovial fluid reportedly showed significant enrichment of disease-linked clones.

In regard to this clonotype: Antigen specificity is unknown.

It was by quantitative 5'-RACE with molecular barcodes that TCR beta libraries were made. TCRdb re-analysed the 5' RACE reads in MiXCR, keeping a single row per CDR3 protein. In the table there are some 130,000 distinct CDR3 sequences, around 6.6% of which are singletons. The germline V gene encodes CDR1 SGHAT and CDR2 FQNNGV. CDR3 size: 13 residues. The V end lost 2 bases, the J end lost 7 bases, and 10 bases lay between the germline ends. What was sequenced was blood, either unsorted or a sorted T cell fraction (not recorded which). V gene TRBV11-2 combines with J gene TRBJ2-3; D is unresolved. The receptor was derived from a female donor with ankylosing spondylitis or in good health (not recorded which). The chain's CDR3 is CASSLNRQNTQYF. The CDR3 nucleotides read TGTGCCAGCAGCTTAAATAGACAAAATACGCAGTATTTT.